Listed below are T cell receptor beta chains from one sample, sequenced in a study of blood T cell repertoires in COVID-19. The repertoire was sequenced with immunoSEQ multiplex PCR; TCRdb's copy has only in-frame clones and lacks some. The sample consists of about 42,000 clones, around nine tenths of them appearing once. Input material: peripheral blood. Source of these receptors: a human donor in a cohort sampled during active COVID-19. Each CDR3 is given with its conserved first and last residue. Each record gives: clone size, D gene, J gene, V gene, CDR3 DNA, CDR3 protein. The D gene is left open where the match is weak. Only some rows state a clone size, as once, few, many or a class for expanded clones.

size: .; D: .; J: TRBJ1-5; V: TRBV28; DNA: TGTGCCAGCAGTTTAACAGGGACCGATCAGCCCCAGCATTTT; CDR3: CASSLTGTDQPQHF
size: once; D: .; J: TRBJ1-2; V: TRBV10-2; DNA: TGCGCCAGCAGTGAGGGGCGTGGCTACACCTTC; CDR3: CASSEGRGYTF
size: .; D: .; J: TRBJ1-1; V: TRBV7-2; DNA: TGTGCCAGCAGCTCACAGTGGGGGCACACTGAAGCTTTCTTT; CDR3: CASSSQWGHTEAFF
size: once; D: .; J: TRBJ1-1; V: TRBV5-1; DNA: TGCGCCAGCAGCTTGGAGTGGGGGGCTGAAGCTTTCTTT; CDR3: CASSLEWGAEAFF
size: once; D: TRBD1; J: TRBJ2-1; V: TRBV6-2/TRBV6-3; DNA: TGTGCCAGCAGCTCAGGGGGCTTTAATGAGCAGTTCTTC; CDR3: CASSSGGFNEQFF
size: once; D: TRBD1; J: TRBJ2-7; V: TRBV4-1; DNA: TGCGCCAGCAGCACTCGAGAGACAGGGCACGAGCAGTACTTC; CDR3: CASSTRETGHEQYF
size: .; D: .; J: TRBJ2-7; V: TRBV9; DNA: TGTGCCAGCAGCGTAGGGGTAGGGCAGGAGGGCTCCTACGAGCAGTACTTC; CDR3: CASSVGVGQEGSYEQYF
size: .; D: TRBD1; J: TRBJ1-1; V: TRBV9; DNA: TGTGCCAGCAGCGTAGGGACAGGGTGGAGGGGAGCTTTCTTT; CDR3: CASSVGTGWRGAFF
size: .; D: .; J: TRBJ2-7; V: TRBV7-9; DNA: TGTGCCAGCAGACCTCTTCAGGGAACCTACGAGCAGTACTTC; CDR3: CASRPLQGTYEQYF
size: .; D: TRBD2; J: TRBJ2-3; V: TRBV4-2; DNA: TGTGCCAGCAGCCAAGATCTGGGAGCGGGGACAGATACGCAGTATTTT; CDR3: CASSQDLGAGTDTQYF
size: once; D: TRBD1; J: TRBJ1-2; V: TRBV4-2; DNA: TGTGCCAGCAGCCAAGATCCAACCGGGACAGCTAACTATGGCTACACCTTC; CDR3: CASSQDPTGTANYGYTF
size: once; D: TRBD1; J: TRBJ1-5; V: TRBV20-1; DNA: TGCAGTGCTAGTCCCGGGACAGGGGTGTTTAACAATCAGCCCCAGCATTTT; CDR3: CSASPGTGVFNNQPQHF
size: .; D: .; J: TRBJ2-1; V: TRBV10-3; DNA: TGTGCCACGGAGAGGGATCTGTTGCGCTACAATGAGCAGTTCTTC; CDR3: CATERDLLRYNEQFF
size: few; D: TRBD1; J: TRBJ1-5; V: TRBV18; DNA: TGTGCCAGCTCAACCACGGGGACAGGGGGCCTCCTGCCCCAGCATTTT; CDR3: CASSTTGTGGLLPQHF
size: .; D: TRBD2; J: TRBJ2-5; V: TRBV6-4; DNA: TGTGCCAGCAGTGACTCGCCTAAACTAACGAAAAAAGCGGGAGGCAGGGAGACCCAGTACTTC; CDR3: CASSDSPKLTKKAGGRETQYF
size: .; D: .; J: TRBJ1-1; V: TRBV25-1; DNA: TGTGCCAGCAGTGTACAGGGCAACACTGAAGCTTTCTTT; CDR3: CASSVQGNTEAFF
size: .; D: TRBD2; J: TRBJ2-5; V: TRBV27; DNA: TGTGCCAGCAGAGAAGTTAGCGGGAGAAAGACCCAGTACTTC; CDR3: CASREVSGRKTQYF
size: .; D: .; J: TRBJ1-6; V: TRBV6-2/TRBV6-3; DNA: TGTGCCAGCAGTCTGCTGGCAAGCTCCTATAATTCACCCCTCCACTTT; CDR3: CASSLLASSYNSPLHF
size: .; D: TRBD1; J: TRBJ2-5; V: TRBV4-3; DNA: TGCGCCAGCAGCCTCCGGACAGGGTTGACAGAGACCCAGTACTTC; CDR3: CASSLRTGLTETQYF
size: .; D: TRBD2; J: TRBJ2-2; V: TRBV5-1; DNA: TGCGCCAGCTCCCGAGCCGGAGGGGGACTAGCGGGAGTGGACACCGGGGAGCTGTTTTTT; CDR3: CASSRAGGGLAGVDTGELFF
size: .; D: .; J: TRBJ2-7; V: TRBV3-1/TRBV3-2; DNA: TGTGCCAGCAGCCACAGCGAGTACGAGCAGTACTTC; CDR3: CASSHSEYEQYF
size: .; D: .; J: TRBJ1-5; V: TRBV6-5; DNA: TGTGCCAGCAGTTACCGGCAGCAGCGGAATCAGCCCCAGCATTTT; CDR3: CASSYRQQRNQPQHF
size: .; D: .; J: TRBJ2-2; V: TRBV6-4; DNA: TGTGCCAGCAGAAGACTAGAGGATGCCGGGGAGCTGTTTTTT; CDR3: CASRRLEDAGELFF
size: .; D: TRBD1; J: TRBJ2-5; V: TRBV3-1/TRBV3-2; DNA: TGTGCCAGCAGGGGACAGGGAGAGACCCAGTACTTC; CDR3: CASRGQGETQYF
size: .; D: .; J: TRBJ1-1; V: TRBV3-1/TRBV3-2; DNA: TGTGCCAGCAAGCCAAGACAGGCTGCCACTGAAGCTTTCTTT; CDR3: CASKPRQAATEAFF
size: .; D: TRBD2; J: TRBJ2-7; V: TRBV3-1/TRBV3-2; DNA: TGTGCCAGCAGCCAAGGGGTCTTAGGAACTAGCGGGAGCTCCTACGAGCAGTACTTC; CDR3: CASSQGVLGTSGSSYEQYF
size: .; D: .; J: TRBJ2-5; V: TRBV4-3; DNA: TGCGCCAGCAGCCAAGAAGCCTACATGAGGGAGACCCAGTACTTC; CDR3: CASSQEAYMRETQYF
size: .; D: .; J: TRBJ1-1; V: TRBV5-4; DNA: TGTGCCAGCAGCGCGACAGGAGGGAACACTGAAGCTTTCTTT; CDR3: CASSATGGNTEAFF
size: .; D: .; J: TRBJ2-3; V: TRBV5-6; DNA: TGTGCCAGCAGCCTGGGACTTTTAAGCGGGCTGGGGGAGACAGATACGCAGTATTTT; CDR3: CASSLGLLSGLGETDTQYF
size: .; D: .; J: TRBJ1-4; V: TRBV6-5; DNA: TGTGCCAGCAGGAGGCAGGGAGGCGAAAAACTGTTTTTT; CDR3: CASRRQGGEKLFF
size: .; D: .; J: TRBJ2-7; V: TRBV3-1/TRBV3-2; DNA: TGTGCCAGCAGCCAACAGGACAGCTCCTACGAGCAGTACTTC; CDR3: CASSQQDSSYEQYF
size: .; D: .; J: TRBJ2-1; V: TRBV9; DNA: TGTGCCAGCAGCCCAAATAGCAGACGTGAGCAGTTCTTC; CDR3: CASSPNSRREQFF
size: .; D: .; J: TRBJ2-5; V: TRBV5-1; DNA: TGCGCCAGCAGCTTGTCTCTTCCAGGATCAGAGACCCAGTACTTC; CDR3: CASSLSLPGSETQYF
size: .; D: TRBD2; J: TRBJ2-7; V: TRBV27; DNA: TGTGCCAGCAGTCCGGGACTAGCGGGAGGTGAGCAGTACTTC; CDR3: CASSPGLAGGEQYF
size: .; D: .; J: TRBJ2-6; V: TRBV6-2/TRBV6-3; DNA: TGTGCCAGCAGTTACTCTGGTAGCTCTGGGGCCAACGTCCTGACTTTC; CDR3: CASSYSGSSGANVLTF
size: .; D: TRBD2; J: TRBJ2-5; V: TRBV2; DNA: TGTGCCAGCAGTGGACTAGCGGGAGTACAAGAGACCCAGTACTTC; CDR3: CASSGLAGVQETQYF
size: .; D: TRBD2; J: TRBJ2-1; V: TRBV19; DNA: TGTGCCAGTAGGGGACTAGCGGGAGTTGGATCCTACAATGAGCAGTTCTTC; CDR3: CASRGLAGVGSYNEQFF
size: .; D: .; J: TRBJ1-5; V: TRBV29-1; DNA: TGCAGCGTTGCCAAGGGGGTCAATCAGCCCCAGCATTTT; CDR3: CSVAKGVNQPQHF
size: .; D: .; J: TRBJ2-7; V: TRBV3-1/TRBV3-2; DNA: TGTGCCAGCAGCCAAGGAGAGGCAGGGATTTGGAAATACGAGCAGTACTTC; CDR3: CASSQGEAGIWKYEQYF
size: .; D: .; J: TRBJ2-7; V: TRBV7-2; DNA: TGTGCCAGCAGCTTAGAGCCAGGTCCCTACGAGCAGTACTTC; CDR3: CASSLEPGPYEQYF
size: .; D: TRBD2; J: TRBJ2-1; V: TRBV2; DNA: TGTGCCAGCAGTGACCCGAGCGTCGGGACTAGCGGCTACAATGAGCAGTTCTTC; CDR3: CASSDPSVGTSGYNEQFF
size: .; D: TRBD1; J: TRBJ2-2; V: TRBV4-2; DNA: TGTGCCAGCAGCCAAGGCACAGGGGGCACCGGGGAGCTGTTTTTT; CDR3: CASSQGTGGTGELFF
size: .; D: TRBD1; J: TRBJ2-7; V: TRBV2; DNA: TGTGCCAGCAGTGAAGGGACAGGCATCGGGGAGCAGTACTTC; CDR3: CASSEGTGIGEQYF
size: .; D: .; J: TRBJ2-7; V: TRBV27; DNA: TGTGCCAGCAGTGCCACAGGAAGGGAGCAGTACTTC; CDR3: CASSATGREQYF